In its sample, the clone carrying this T cell receptor beta chain was seen a few times. The antigen is unknown. This CDR3 spans 15 amino acids. V lost 6 bases to trimming and J lost 4 bases; unmatched junction nucleotides: 8. Per the germline V gene, CDR1 is MDHEN and CDR2 is SYDVKM. These data come from a study of response to subunit inactivated influenza vaccine. Study observations and caveats: Few additional T cells are recruited per seasonal influenza vaccination, authors suggested.

TCRdb reprocessed the RT-PCR reads via MiXCR and lists one record per CDR3 protein. The repertoire consists of about 520,000 distinct CDR3 sequences, with over 25% occurring once and the leading ten covering 1.5% to 2%. J is TRBJ1-3 and V is TRBV28; 8 nucleotides agree with TRBD1. Material: CD4+ T cells sorted from PBMCs, obtained around 5 days after vaccination. This sequence originates from a man in his fifties or sixties who received an inactivated influenza vaccine. This chain's CDR3 is CASSPNRGYGNTIYF. DNA for the CDR3: TGTGCCAGCAGCCCGAACAGGGGGTACGGAAACACCATATATTTT.